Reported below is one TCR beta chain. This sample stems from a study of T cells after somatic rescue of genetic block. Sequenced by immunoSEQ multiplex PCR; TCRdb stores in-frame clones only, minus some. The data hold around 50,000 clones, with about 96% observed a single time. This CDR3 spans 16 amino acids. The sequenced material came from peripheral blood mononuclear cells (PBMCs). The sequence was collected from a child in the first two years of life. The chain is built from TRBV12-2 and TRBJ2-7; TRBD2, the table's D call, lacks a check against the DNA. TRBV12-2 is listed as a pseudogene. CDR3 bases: TGTGCAAGTCGCTTGCTTGGAGCGGGGCCCACCTACGAGCAGTACTTC. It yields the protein CASRLLGAGPTYEQYF.